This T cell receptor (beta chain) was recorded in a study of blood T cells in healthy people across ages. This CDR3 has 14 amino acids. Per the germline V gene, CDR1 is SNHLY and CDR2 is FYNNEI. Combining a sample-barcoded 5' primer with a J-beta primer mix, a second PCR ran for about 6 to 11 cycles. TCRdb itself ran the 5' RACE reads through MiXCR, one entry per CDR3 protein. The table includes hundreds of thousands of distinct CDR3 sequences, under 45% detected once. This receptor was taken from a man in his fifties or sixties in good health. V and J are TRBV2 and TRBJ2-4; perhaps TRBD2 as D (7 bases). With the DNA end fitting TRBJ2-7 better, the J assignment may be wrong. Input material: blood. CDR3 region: CASLPRGAGYEQYF. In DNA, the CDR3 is TGTGCCAGCTTGCCCCGGGGGGCTGGGTACGAGCAGTACTTC.